The 14 T cell receptor beta chains below come from one sample, sequenced in a study of blood T cell repertoires in COVID-19. Assay used: immunoSEQ multiplex PCR; TCRdb lists only in-frame clones, some missing. Of 200,000 to 300,000 clones listed, about 91% are singletons. The specimen was PBMCs or T cells enriched from blood (not recorded which). These receptors all come from a woman in her 40s with acute COVID-19.

J is TRBJ1-1 and V is TRBV10-3, with D possibly being TRBD1 (6 bases). V lost 6 bases, J lost 0 bases, and 8 bases lay in between. This CDR3 comprises 13 residues. The germline CDR1 and CDR2 sequences are ENHRY and SYGVKD. CDR3 DNA sequence: TGTGCCATCAGAGGGACAATGAACACTGAAGCTTTCTTT. The encoded protein is CAIRGTMNTEAFF.

V is TRBV7-2 and J is TRBJ2-3; no clear D. The germline V gene encodes CDR1 SGHTA and CDR2 FQGNSA. The CDR3 is 14 residues long. Trimming took 5 bases from V and 0 from J, leaving 9 bases between them. In nucleotides, the CDR3 is TGTGCCAGCAGCACCCGCCGGAGCACAGATACGCAGTATTTT. Its protein product is CASSTRRSTDTQYF.

V and J are TRBV7-9 and TRBJ1-2, with D possibly being TRBD1 (5 bases). V shed 6 bases and J shed 4 bases, with 24 bases lying between them. Germline V lookup: CDR1 SEHNR, CDR2 FQNEAQ (reference sequence). The CDR3 has 17 amino acids. CDR3 sequence: CASRPDSIGLPFYGYTF. CDR3 sequence (DNA): TGTGCCAGCAGACCCGACAGCATAGGCCTTCCTTTCTATGGCTACACCTTC. The full variable domain, completed using reference TRBV7-9 and TRBJ1-2, is DTGVSQNPRHKITKRGQNVTFRCDPISEHNRLYWYRQTLGQGPEFLTYFQNEAQLEKSRLLSDRFSAERPKGSFSTLEIQRTEQGDSAMYLCASRPDSIGLPFYGYTFGSGTRLTVV.

V and J are TRBV28 and TRBJ2-6; 7 positions match TRBD1. The CDR3 loop spans 18 amino acids. V was clipped by 0 bases and J by 4 bases; unmatched bases: 9. Per the germline V gene, CDR1 is MDHEN and CDR2 is SYDVKM. CDR3: CASSLWGTVSYGANVLTF. The CDR3 DNA is TGTGCCAGCAGTTTATGGGGGACAGTATCTTACGGGGCCAACGTCCTGACTTTC.

The chain couples TRBV7-8 to TRBJ1-6; 8 positions match TRBD1. Germline V gives CDR1 SGHVS, CDR2 FQNEAQ. This CDR3 region has 15 residues. With V trimmed by 4 bases and J by 7 bases, 6 bases remained unmatched. In DNA, the CDR3 is TGTGCCAGCAGCTCCCGGACAGGGCCCAATTCACCCCTCCACTTT. Protein sequence: CASSSRTGPNSPLHF. The variable domain in full, with the rest retrieved from reference TRBV7-8 and TRBJ1-6, is GAGVSQSPRYKVAKRGQDVALRCDPISGHVSLFWYQQALGQGPEFLTYFQNEAQLDKSGLPSDRFFAERPEGSVSTLKIQRTQQEDSAVYLCASSSRTGPNSPLHFGNGTRLTVT.

The rearrangement links TRBV18 to TRBJ1-5; D not resolved. The CDR3 is 13 residues long. V lost 5 bases and J 0 bases, leaving 5 bases between the germline ends. The germline CDR1 and CDR2 sequences are KGHSH and LQKENI. Here the CDR3 DNA reads TGTGCCAGCTCATCTAATAGCAATCAGCCCCAGCATTTT. Protein product: CASSSNSNQPQHF.

The CDR3 loop is CASTRQVSNEQFF. The CDR3 coding sequence is TGTGCCAGCACACGACAGGTTAGCAATGAGCAGTTCTTC. The chain links TRBV18 to TRBJ2-1; D is possibly TRBD1 (6 bases). This CDR3 is 13 amino acids long. V was trimmed by 8 bases and J by 6 bases, leaving 14 bases between them. CDR1 and CDR2 (germline): KGHSH, LQKENI.

V is TRBV4-2 and J is TRBJ2-5; TRBD1 matches 10 bases. This CDR3 region has 20 residues. From germline, CDR1 is LGHNA and CDR2 YNFKEQ. Trimming took 2 bases from V and 5 from J; bases not matched to a gene: 20. DNA for the CDR3: TGTGCCAGCAGCCAATGGTCCGCACCCCGGGGACAGGGGTTTGGCGAGACCCAGTACTTC. This translates into CASSQWSAPRGQGFGETQYF.

This clone came up once. The sample holds other DNA sequences that translate to the same CDR3. This chain joins TRBV3-1 (or the pseudogene TRBV3-2) and TRBJ1-2; tentative D call: TRBD1 (5 bases). Germline-derived CDR1 and CDR2 are LGHDT and YNNKEL (reference sequence). The CDR3 consists of 12 residues. The germline V and J ends were trimmed by 0 bases and 7 bases, with 6 bases remaining between them. CDR3 loop: CASSQDRAGYTF. CDR3 in DNA: TGTGCCAGCAGCCAAGACAGGGCTGGCTACACCTTC.

The V call is TRBV30, the J call TRBJ1-1, with TRBD1 identical over 9 bases. After removal of 4 bases from V and 0 bases from J, the junction contained 6 bases not matched to a gene. Germline V gives CDR1 GTSNPN, CDR2 SVGIG (reference sequence). The CDR3 totals 15 residues. The CDR3 coding sequence is TGTGCCTGGACGGGACAGGGCTCCATGAACACTGAAGCTTTCTTT. Its protein is CAWTGQGSMNTEAFF.

The chain has TRBV28 and TRBJ1-5; D may be TRBD1 (5 bases). Trimming took 5 bases from V and 5 from J, leaving 13 bases between them. This CDR3 is 14 amino acids long. Looked up from germline, CDR1 is MDHEN and CDR2 is SYDVKM. CDR3 residues: CASSHRQSYQPQHF. The DNA of the CDR3 is TGTGCCAGCAGTCATAGACAGAGCTATCAGCCCCAGCATTTT. Combining the CDR3 with reference TRBV28 and TRBJ1-5 gives the whole variable domain DVKVTQSSRYLVKRTGEKVFLECVQDMDHENMFWYRQDPGLGLRLIYFSYDVKMKEKGDIPEGYSVSREKKERFSLILESASTNQTSMYLCASSHRQSYQPQHFGDGTRLSIL.

The chain has TRBV19 and TRBJ1-4, with D maybe TRBD1 (6 bases). Germline lookup yields CDR1 LNHDA and CDR2 SQIVND (reference sequence). The V end was cut by 6 bases, the J end by 6 bases, with 11 bases between. This CDR3 spans 13 amino acids. The chain's CDR3 is CASSRGLDEKLFF. The DNA of the CDR3 is TGTGCCAGTAGCAGGGGTCTCGATGAAAAACTGTTTTTT.

This chain links TRBV6-2 or TRBV6-3 with TRBJ2-1; a weak D match, TRBD2 (6 bases). The CDR3 covers 15 residues. Germline V gene sequence: CDR1 MNHEY, CDR2 SVGEGT. V gave up 1 base and J gave up 4 bases, with 11 bases separating them. CDR3 in DNA: TGTGCCAGCAGTTACTTGGACTATAAATACAATGAGCAGTTCTTC. It yields the protein CASSYLDYKYNEQFF.

The chain combines TRBV2 with TRBJ2-7; the D gene is possibly TRBD1 (5 bases). Trimming cost V 3 bases and J 3 bases, with 12 bases left between them. CDR3 length: 14 amino acids. CDR1 and CDR2 (germline): SNHLY, FYNNEI. DNA for the CDR3: TGTGCCAGCAGTGACGCACAGGATCTCTACGAGCAGTACTTC. Protein: CASSDAQDLYEQYF.